This T cell receptor (beta chain) was documented in a study of blood T cell repertoires in COVID-19. Study-wide context: Spain, Italy and the United States supplied samples that represented acute and convalescent COVID-19. Nucleic acid was either cDNA or gDNA, and it came from T cells, B-cell-depleted T cells, or PBMCs.

Authors' methods: Amplification with reference gene primers provided the estimates of nucleated cell counts. TCRdb keeps only in-frame clones here, not all; method: immunoSEQ multiplex PCR. V and J calls and clone size follow that table, whereas D and trimming were derived from the DNA. The profile shows 450,000 or so clones, approximately 91% of them singletons. Patients from Seattle were sampled longitudinally, starting during active infection. What was sequenced was peripheral blood. This receptor was identified in a woman aged 40 to 50 with COVID-19, enrolled during active disease.

The CDR3 sequence: CASSRMGTGLADNEQFF. The CDR3 nucleotides read TGTGCCAGCAGCCGTATGGGGACGGGACTAGCGGACAATGAGCAGTTCTTC. This chain links TRBV3-1 (or the pseudogene TRBV3-2) with TRBJ2-1; 11 bases fit TRBD2. CDR3 length equals 17 residues. Germline V gives CDR1 LGHDT, CDR2 YNNKEL (reference sequence). V dropped 4 bases and J dropped 5; count of bases not matched to a gene: 10.